This T cell receptor beta chain emerged from a study of shared clonotypes between healthy human individuals (dated by TCRdb to the early 2020s). Broadly, across the study: Three men and a couple of women, aged 18 to 49 years, made up the cohort. For each donor, CD4 naive and CD4 memory were each given three plates, CD8 naive was given two plates, and CD8 memory was given one plate. To estimate repertoire size and how much clonotypes are shared between individuals, the study performed deep sequencing of blood TCR repertoires from about five healthy adults. Libraries were prepared and TCR repertoires were sequenced by different laboratories using diverse techniques, in order to increase sequencing depth and limit assay-specific biases. Per donor, leukapheresis produced somewhere between about 0.85 and 9.5 billion PBMCs.

The paper's findings and limits, for the study overall: Larger estimated clonotype richness was generally found for naive subsets than for memory subsets. Sampling was restricted to blood, and TCR repertoires in tissues likely differ from the TCR repertoires found in blood. Sharing across a few donors was observed for about 5% of naive CD4, 3.5% of naive CD8, 2% to 2.5% of memory CD4, and around 0.4% of memory CD8 clonotypes. Because the study included only a small number of donors, the genetic and exposure-history diversity represented was limited. Rarefaction of sorted-subset datasets indicated incomplete sequencing despite the large sequencing depth. Pairwise subsampling indicated that sequencing depth was expected to affect the degree of clonotype sharing among donors. Higher generation probabilities were observed for clonotypes shared by all four sorted-subset donors than for non-shared clonotypes.

Donors were healthy HIV-negative adults with no recently reported acute infections or vaccinations. Only Caucasian adults living in Nashville, Tennessee, USA were represented among the donors. CD8 memory samples were composed of magnetically selected CD45RO+ cells combined with CCR7-negative CD45RA+ effector memory (TemRA) cells. Blood was collected by leukapheresis, and PBMCs were isolated by Ficoll-Histopaque density gradient centrifugation and then cryopreserved in liquid nitrogen vapor phase. Analytical flow cytometry was used to check the purity and quantity of every magnetically sorted T cell population. Genomic DNA was isolated from each sorted fraction and quantified by UV absorbance on a Nanodrop 2000c. In regard to this clone: The clone's antigen remains unknown. Base quality data are lacking; no much larger clone is found one base away.

Using the deep immunoSEQ assay, multiplex PCR amplified TCR CDR3 regions from genomic DNA. Extracted genomic DNA from each cell subset was distributed evenly across all wells of several immunoSEQ 96-well plates, and each plate was treated as a replicate. For sorted subsets, about 0.2 ug genomic DNA, equal to 30,000 to 35,000 T cell genomes, was loaded into each replicate PCR. The purified libraries were quantified using a Qubit 3.0 fluorometer, sized with a Bioanalyzer 2100, and then quantified again using the KAPA Library Quantification kit. Every immunoSEQ 96-well plate was sequenced on a dedicated single-read 150-cycle Illumina NextSeq 550 flow cell. The authors' pipeline ran thus. Because only junctional sequences without quality scores were contained in the immunoSEQ output, filtering matching that applied to full-length reads could not be performed. Sequences were annotated with PyIR, a Python wrapper for IgBLAST v1.9, and V/J genes and CDR3 were assigned using IMGT germline references. Reads with weak V/J assignments (E-value above 1e-6), missing CDR3, stop codons, out-of-frame junctions, or ambiguous translated residues were removed. A V3J clonotype was defined by an identical inferred V gene, J gene, and CDR3 amino acid sequence. The percentage overlap between two repertoires was calculated by dividing the number of shared unique clonotypes by the size of the smaller repertoire. Three approaches were used to assess repertoire richness: RTK rarefaction, the Chao1 estimator, and Recon v2.1 estimates of unobserved clonotypes. Generation probabilities for all TCRbeta clonotypes obtained by the gDNA method from a handful of donors were computed using OLGA. The clones in this table, taken by TCRdb from immuneACCESS, are in-frame only. Not every clone is retained; where verified, under half of the shortfall comes from an unresolved V gene, and the cause of the rest is unknown. The V and J calls and the clone size are those of that table, but D and trimming were determined from the DNA. This sample is represented by 600,000 to 750,000 clones; 90% of them were singletons. 30% to 40% of the sample rests with the top ten.

Counted from cysteine to phenylalanine, this CDR3 has 14 amino acids. Solely the CDR3 DNA is kept, with 42 bases framed from the first base. The germline V gene supplies CDR1 SGDLS and CDR2 YYNGEE. At the junction V is shortened by 3 bases and J by 3 bases, with 12 bases in between. This chain is built from TRBV9 and TRBJ1-1; TRBD1 is a weak D gene call, 6 bases matching. The sequenced material came from memory CD8+ T cells from PBMCs. The cell subset or site label of this sample denotes: CD45RO+ cells pooled with CCR7-negative TemRA cells. The sequence was obtained from a man between 18 and 35 years old in good health. Some clones in this sample may be carry-over from other donors' samples. The base sequence is TGTGCCAGCAGCGCGGGGGCGAGGGACACTGAAGCTTTCTTT. It encodes CASSAGARDTEAFF.